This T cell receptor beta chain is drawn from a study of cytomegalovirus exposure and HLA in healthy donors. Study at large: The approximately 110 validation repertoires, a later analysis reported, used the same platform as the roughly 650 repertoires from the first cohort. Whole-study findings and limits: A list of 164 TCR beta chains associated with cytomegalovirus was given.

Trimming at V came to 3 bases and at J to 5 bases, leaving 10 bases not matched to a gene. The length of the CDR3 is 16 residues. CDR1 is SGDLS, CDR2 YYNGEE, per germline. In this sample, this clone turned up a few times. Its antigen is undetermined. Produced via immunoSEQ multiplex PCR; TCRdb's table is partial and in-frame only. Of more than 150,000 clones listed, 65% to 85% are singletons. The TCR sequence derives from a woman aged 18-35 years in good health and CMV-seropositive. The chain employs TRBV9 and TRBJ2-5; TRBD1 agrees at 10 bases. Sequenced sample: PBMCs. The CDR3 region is CASSARTGTGAETQYF. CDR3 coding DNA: TGTGCCAGCAGCGCAAGAACCGGGACAGGGGCCGAGACCCAGTACTTC. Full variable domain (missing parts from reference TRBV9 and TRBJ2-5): DSGVTQTPKHLITATGQRVTLRCSPRSGDLSVYWYQQSLDQGLQFLIQYYNGEERAKGNILERFSAQQFPDLHSELNLSSLELGDSALYFCASSARTGTGAETQYFGPGTRLLVL.